The text below deals with one TCR beta chain. Antigen: not known. This sample is part of a study of molecular identifiers for immune sequencing clone quantification. Overall study results and limits: Detectable among some 950,000 naive cells, according to reports, was Jurkat TCR RNA spiked in from one cell. For effector cells, clones above 20 RNA copies held over 97% of molecules; for naive cells, under 1%.

Naive CD8 T cells were sorted, and the gate applied was CD8+CD4-CCR7+CD45RA+. Previously published methods and listed TCR primers were used for the bulk TCR libraries. TCRdb used MiXCR to reprocess the PCR reads, holding one entry per CDR3 protein. The sample yields 300,000 to 350,000 distinct CDR3 sequences, 20% to 25% seen once. Germline V lookup: CDR1 MGHRA, CDR2 YSYEKL. The CDR3 length is 15 residues. Trimming took 1 base from V and 0 from J; bases not matched to a gene: 0. The V call is TRBV4-1, the J call TRBJ2-1; TRBD2 agrees at 7 bases. This TCR was sampled from a human donor in good health. Some libraries in this study had Jurkat cell RNA spiked in. The source material was naive CD8+ T cells from blood, with Jurkat cell RNA spiked in. Documented subset: FACS-sorted CD8+CD4-CCR7+CD45RA+ naive T cells. This chain's CDR3 is CASSQGGSSYNEQFF. The CDR3 bases are TGCGCCAGCAGCCAAGGCGGGAGCTCCTACAATGAGCAGTTCTTC.